Listed here are 20 T cell receptor beta chains from one sample, sequenced in a study of blood T cell repertoires in COVID-19. Measured with immunoSEQ multiplex PCR; TCRdb has only the in-frame clones, and not every one. The sample gives 350,000 or so clones, approximately 90% of which show up once; under 5% is in the top ten. Material for sequencing was peripheral blood. The receptors were gathered from a woman aged 55-75 years with COVID-19, enrolled during active disease.

The CDR3 region has the DNA TGTGCCAGCAGTTCCCCACAGGTGCGAGGCACCGGGGAGCTGTTTTTT. Protein sequence: CASSSPQVRGTGELFF. This chain links TRBV28 with TRBJ2-2; D may be TRBD1 (5 bases). Trimming removed 4 bases at V and 4 bases at J, with 16 bases between. CDR1 and CDR2 from the germline V gene are MDHEN and SYDVKM. The CDR3 is made up of 16 amino acids. Complete variable domain (other parts from reference TRBV28 and TRBJ2-2): DVKVTQSSRYLVKRTGEKVFLECVQDMDHENMFWYRQDPGLGLRLIYFSYDVKMKEKGDIPEGYSVSREKKERFSLILESASTNQTSMYLCASSSPQVRGTGELFFGEGSRLTVL.

The table lists this clone with a count of one. The J gene is TRBJ1-1, the V gene TRBV6-5; D is ambiguous. The germline CDR1 and CDR2 sequences are MNHEY and SVGAGI. The ends were cut back, 7 bases at V and 2 bases at J, with 8 bases in the middle. The CDR3 covers 12 residues. The CDR3 region is CASKSLNTEAFF. Here the CDR3 DNA reads TGTGCCAGCAAATCCCTCAACACTGAAGCTTTCTTT.

CDR3 sequence reads: CASTPRTGGTGELFF. The CDR3 DNA reads as TGTGCCAGCACCCCGCGAACAGGGGGCACCGGGGAGCTGTTTTTT. The V gene is TRBV9, the J gene TRBJ2-2; 8 bases map to TRBD1. CDR1 is SGDLS, CDR2 YYNGEE, per germline. V lost 6 bases and J lost 4; bases outside the gene matches: 8. The CDR3 runs 15 residues.

This chain connects TRBV2 to TRBJ1-2, with D tentatively TRBD1 (5 bases). The ends were cut back, 11 bases at V and 7 bases at J, with 17 bases in the middle. Germline V gene lookup returns CDR1 SNHLY and CDR2 FYNNEI. The CDR3 is 12 amino acids. This chain's CDR3 is CAETTGVGGYTF. The CDR3 DNA reads as TGTGCCGAAACGACGGGGGTAGGTGGCTACACCTTC.

This chain connects TRBV5-6 to TRBJ1-4; no clear D gene. V was pared by 1 base and J by 5 bases, with 12 bases between. This CDR3 spans 15 amino acids. CDR1 and CDR2 (germline): SGHDT, YYEEEE. CDR3 nucleotides: TGTGCCAGCAGCTTGTTGGCAGGAGGGAATGAAAAACTGTTTTTT. Protein: CASSLLAGGNEKLFF.

In DNA form, the CDR3 reads TGTGCCAGCAGTCGGATAAGCGGGGGGCAAAATGAGCAGTTCTTC. Translating it yields CASSRISGGQNEQFF. V is TRBV6-2 or TRBV6-3 and J is TRBJ2-1, with 9 positions matching TRBD2. The germline gives CDR1 MNHEY, CDR2 SVGEGT. The CDR3 is 15 residues long. Losses at the gene ends were 5 bases for V and 7 bases for J; bases not matched to a gene: 9.

J is TRBJ1-1 and V is TRBV4-2, with D tentatively TRBD1 (6 bases). Germline CDR1 reads LGHNA; CDR2 reads YNFKEQ. V lost 0 bases to trimming and J lost 4 bases, with 9 bases between them. There are 14 residues in the CDR3. CDR3: CASSQDHRATEAFF. Here the CDR3 DNA reads TGTGCCAGCAGCCAAGATCACAGGGCCACTGAAGCTTTCTTT.

DNA for the CDR3: TGTGCCAGCAGACAGGGGGCTGGTGAAGCTTTCTTT. Translation gives CASRQGAGEAFF. The chain recombines TRBV3-1 (or the pseudogene TRBV3-2) with TRBJ1-1, with 9 bases fitting TRBD1. Germline assignment: CDR1 LGHDT and CDR2 YNNKEL (reference sequence). Germline trimming cut 6 bases from V and 7 bases from J; bases unmatched to any gene: 3. This CDR3 contains 12 residues.

J is TRBJ2-1 and V is TRBV9; 12 nucleotides line up with TRBD2. The ends lost 4 bases at V and 10 bases at J; junction bases unmatched: 9. Germline V CDR1 and CDR2: SGDLS, YYNGEE. CDR3 length: 15 residues. CDR3 region: CASSPLAGGLQEQFF. Here the CDR3 DNA reads TGTGCCAGCAGCCCACTAGCGGGGGGCCTCCAGGAGCAGTTCTTC.

This rearrangement joins TRBV2 to TRBJ1-1, with TRBD1 as a possible D gene (5 bases). Germline-derived CDR1 and CDR2 are SNHLY and FYNNEI. The V end was cut by 4 bases, the J end by 3 bases, with 21 bases between. The CDR3 is made up of 17 amino acids. The CDR3 nucleotides read TGTGCCAGCAGTGGACTCCGGGCCATCCCGGGGGACACTGAAGCTTTCTTT. This sequence encodes CASSGLRAIPGDTEAFF.

This chain connects TRBV9 to TRBJ1-3; 10 nucleotides agree with TRBD1. The trim removed 4 bases at V and 3 bases at J, leaving 7 bases unmatched. This CDR3 spans 16 amino acids. CDR1 and CDR2 (germline): SGDLS, YYNGEE. The CDR3 bases are TGTGCCAGCAGCCGAGAGACAGGGGGCTTTGGAAACACCATATATTTT. Protein: CASSRETGGFGNTIYF.

This chain joins TRBV7-6 and TRBJ1-6, with D hard to call. Germline lookup yields CDR1 SGHVS and CDR2 FNYEAQ. The CDR3 has 12 amino acids. The germline V and J ends were trimmed by 5 bases and 10 bases, with 9 bases remaining between them. CDR3 residues: CASSEISSPLHF. Here the CDR3 DNA reads TGTGCCAGCAGCGAGATATCCTCACCCCTCCACTTT. The full variable domain, completed using reference TRBV7-6 and TRBJ1-6, is GAGVSQSPRYKVTKRGQDVALRCDPISGHVSLYWYRQALGQGPEFLTYFNYEAQQDKSGLPNDRFSAERPEGSISTLTIQRTEQRDSAMYRCASSEISSPLHFGNGTRLTVT.

This chain connects TRBV28 to TRBJ1-2, with D perhaps TRBD1 (6 bases). Germline values: CDR1 MDHEN, CDR2 SYDVKM. Trimming left V 3 bases short and J 8 bases short, with 10 bases between. This CDR3 is built from 12 residues. For the CDR3, the DNA is TGTGCCAGCAGTTTGTTAACAGGGGGCTACACCTTC. Its protein is CASSLLTGGYTF.

This clone was seen once. The chain uses TRBV10-3 and TRBJ1-6; D not certain. This CDR3 comprises 15 residues. Germline CDR1 is ENHRY and CDR2 is SYGVKD. The V gene lost 8 bases and the J gene lost 7 bases, with 18 bases spanning the gap. The CDR3 DNA follows: TGTGCCATCGGCGGGCAGGCCACGGGGAATTCACCCCTCCACTTT. Its translation is CAIGGQATGNSPLHF.

This rearrangement joins TRBV6-5 to TRBJ1-2; TRBD1 matches 9 bases. Germline CDR1 is MNHEY and CDR2 is SVGAGI. After removal of 6 bases from V and 7 bases from J, the junction contained 9 bases not matched to a gene. This CDR3 comprises 14 residues. CDR3 nucleotides: TGTGCCAGCAGGAATCTGGACAGGGGAATTGGCTACACCTTC. This gives the protein CASRNLDRGIGYTF.

The chain uses TRBV4-2 and TRBJ1-4; D call uncertain. This CDR3 comprises 14 residues. Germline values: CDR1 LGHNA, CDR2 YNFKEQ. V was pared by 1 base and J by 11 bases, with 14 bases between. The CDR3 spells CASSQGLRERKLFF. As DNA, the CDR3 is TGTGCCAGCAGCCAAGGCCTCCGCGAGAGGAAACTGTTTTTT.

The V call is TRBV7-9, the J call TRBJ2-3; 7 nucleotides align to TRBD2. The V and J ends lost 1 base and 6 bases, in that order; junction bases with no gene match: 10. Germline V gene data show CDR1 as SEHNR and CDR2 as FQNEAQ (reference sequence). The CDR3 spans 16 residues. The CDR3 spells CASSLGMELAADTQYF. CDR3 nucleotides: TGTGCCAGCAGCTTAGGAATGGAGCTAGCGGCTGATACGCAGTATTTT.

The chain recombines TRBV20-1 with TRBJ1-2, with 8 bases matching TRBD1. Germline V gene data show CDR1 as DFQATT and CDR2 as SNEGSKA (reference sequence). The CDR3 loop spans 11 amino acids. V was pared by 5 bases and J by 6 bases, with 2 bases of the junction left unmatched. The chain's CDR3 is CSAQGANGYTF. The CDR3, as DNA: TGCAGTGCTCAGGGGGCGAATGGCTACACCTTC.

The chain carries TRBV6-6 and TRBJ2-1, with TRBD2 matching 12 bases. The germline V gene has CDR1 MNHNY and CDR2 SVGAGI (reference sequence). CDR3 length equals 14 residues. V dropped 6 bases and J dropped 7; count of bases not matched to a gene: 4. The CDR3 is CASRLAGGANEQFF. In DNA, the CDR3 is TGTGCCAGCAGACTAGCGGGGGGAGCGAATGAGCAGTTCTTC.

The rearrangement links TRBV6-5 to TRBJ1-1, with 10 nucleotides matching TRBD1. There are 14 residues in the CDR3. J lost 1 base, V lost 6 bases, and 2 bases had no gene match. The germline V gene has CDR1 MNHEY and CDR2 SVGAGI. CDR3 region: CASRGQGSNTEAFF. In DNA, the CDR3 is TGTGCCAGCAGGGGACAGGGGTCGAACACTGAAGCTTTCTTT.